This T cell receptor (beta chain) was sequenced during a study of long-term antiretroviral therapy in people with HIV. Worth noting for this clone: Its antigen is as yet unknown.

At the survey level, the v3.0 immunoSEQ assay was run. Sequenced by immunoSEQ multiplex PCR; TCRdb stores in-frame clones only, minus some. The sample has approximately 31,000 clones, over 70% seen once; the top ten hold 8.2%. Findings and caveats of the study: Patients on ART gained diversity, which nonetheless stayed below transplant donor controls.

The junction had 5 bases not matched to a gene; V was cut back by 3 bases and J by 4 bases. There are 13 residues in the CDR3. Per germline, CDR1 GTSNPN and CDR2 SVGIG (reference sequence). The TCR was taken from a woman aged 50 to 65 with HIV. Sample: unsorted PBMCs, taken 3.1 years after starting antiretroviral therapy. The rearrangement links TRBV30 to TRBJ1-2; 7 nucleotides agree with TRBD1. The CDR3 DNA reads as TGTGCCTGGAGACAGGGGCGTCCCTATGGCTACACCTTC. It yields the protein CAWRQGRPYGYTF.